A selection of T cell receptor beta chains follows, all from one sample in a study of blood T cell repertoires in COVID-19. The repertoire was sequenced with immunoSEQ multiplex PCR; TCRdb's copy has only in-frame clones and lacks some. The sample shows more than 200,000 clones, approximately 81% of them seen only once. The material sequenced was peripheral blood. These receptor sequences come from a man between 60 and 75 years old with acute or convalescent COVID-19. The CDR3 runs from the conserved cysteine through the conserved F or W. A D gene is named only where the DNA matches it firmly. The listing skips clone size in some rows; elsewhere it reads once, few, many or a size class.

D	V	J	size	CDR3	DNA
.	TRBV6-2/TRBV6-3	TRBJ1-1	.	CASSYPEMNTEAFF	TGTGCCAGCAGTTACCCGGAGATGAACACTGAAGCTTTCTTT
.	TRBV4-1	TRBJ2-1	.	CASSQTDKEQFF	TGCGCCAGCAGCCAAACCGACAAGGAGCAGTTCTTC
TRBD1	TRBV6-6	TRBJ1-1	.	CASSLDRANTEAFF	TGTGCCAGCAGCCTGGACAGGGCGAACACTGAAGCTTTCTTT
TRBD2	TRBV3-1/TRBV3-2	TRBJ2-2	.	CASSQGLVGGGGNTGELFF	TGTGCCAGCAGCCAAGGGTTAGTGGGTGGCGGGGGTAACACCGGGGAGCTGTTTTTT
TRBD2	TRBV3-1/TRBV3-2	TRBJ2-1	.	CASSQEGGGRGQFF	TGTGCCAGCAGCCAAGAGGGAGGCGGGAGGGGGCAGTTCTTC
.	TRBV4-1	TRBJ2-1	.	CASSQVGGSYNEQFF	TGCGCCAGCAGCCAAGTAGGAGGCTCCTACAATGAGCAGTTCTTC
TRBD1	TRBV5-1	TRBJ2-1	.	CASSTQGQGAIEQFF	TGCGCCAGCAGCACGCAGGGACAGGGGGCAATTGAGCAGTTCTTC
.	TRBV7-2	TRBJ2-3	.	CASSFRQSVDTQYF	TGTGCCAGCAGCTTTCGACAGTCGGTGGATACGCAGTATTTT
.	TRBV11-2	TRBJ1-4	.	CASSPSGAGSEKLFF	TGTGCCAGCAGCCCTAGTGGGGCAGGTAGCGAAAAACTGTTTTTT
.	TRBV11-2	TRBJ2-7	.	CASSHAGSYEQYF	TGTGCCAGCAGCCACGCGGGTTCCTACGAGCAGTACTTC
TRBD1	TRBV4-1	TRBJ1-2	.	CASSQEGQGPHNYGYTF	TGCGCCAGCAGCCAAGAAGGACAGGGACCTCATAACTATGGCTACACCTTC
.	TRBV9	TRBJ1-2	.	CASSVAPGGGFYGYTF	TGTGCCAGCAGCGTAGCCCCGGGAGGGGGTTTTTATGGCTACACCTTC
.	TRBV4-1	TRBJ2-7	.	CASSQVTQGNYEQYF	TGCGCCAGCAGCCAAGTAACCCAGGGGAATTACGAGCAGTACTTC
.	TRBV7-9	TRBJ2-2	.	CASSFGQGLEGGELFF	TGTGCCAGCAGCTTTGGCCAGGGCCTGGAGGGCGGGGAGCTGTTTTTT
.	TRBV9	TRBJ2-3	.	CASSVGPPASDTDTQYF	TGTGCCAGCAGCGTAGGACCCCCTGCTAGCGACACAGATACGCAGTATTTT
.	TRBV29-1	TRBJ2-5	.	CSAQSGQETQYF	TGCAGCGCCCAAAGCGGGCAAGAGACCCAGTACTTC
.	TRBV5-1	TRBJ1-5	.	CASSPGTSSNQPQHF	TGCGCCAGCAGCCCCGGGACATCGAGCAATCAGCCCCAGCATTTT
TRBD2	TRBV10-3	TRBJ2-3	once	CAISERSGRADTQYF	TGTGCCATCAGTGAGAGAAGCGGGAGGGCTGATACGCAGTATTTT
.	TRBV7-3	TRBJ2-3	.	CASSLSPGTDTQYF	TGTGCCAGCAGCTTATCCCCGGGCACAGATACGCAGTATTTT
.	TRBV24-1	TRBJ2-1	.	CATSDGGAAEQFF	TGTGCCACCAGTGATGGGGGGGCCGCGGAGCAGTTCTTC
.	TRBV28	TRBJ2-6	.	CATVRGVGGANVLTF	TGTGCCACCGTCAGGGGAGTAGGTGGGGCCAACGTCCTGACTTTC
TRBD1	TRBV11-3	TRBJ2-7	.	CASSANHGTGITYEQYF	TGTGCCAGCAGCGCCAACCACGGGACAGGAATTACCTACGAGCAGTACTTC
TRBD1	TRBV3-1/TRBV3-2	TRBJ2-7	few	CASSQDENRGCSRGDEQYF	TGTGCCAGCAGCCAAGATGAGAACAGGGGGTGTTCCCGGGGAGACGAGCAGTACTTC
TRBD1	TRBV18	TRBJ2-3	.	CASSPGTGEADTQYF	TGTGCCAGCTCACCGGGGACAGGGGAGGCAGATACGCAGTATTTT
TRBD2	TRBV6-2/TRBV6-3	TRBJ2-7	.	CASSYSIAGGPRKQYF	TGTGCCAGCAGTTACTCGATAGCGGGAGGGCCGAGGAAGCAGTACTTC
.	TRBV18	TRBJ2-3	.	CASSPRYQNTDTQYF	TGTGCCAGCTCACCACGATATCAGAACACAGATACGCAGTATTTT
TRBD2	TRBV5-6	TRBJ2-5	once	CASSLTSGQETQYF	TGTGCCAGCAGTCTGACTAGCGGCCAAGAGACCCAGTACTTC
TRBD2	TRBV13	TRBJ2-2	.	CASTHLAGGLNGELFF	TGTGCCAGCACCCACCTAGCGGGGGGGCTCAACGGGGAGCTGTTTTTT
TRBD2	TRBV7-3	TRBJ2-5	.	CASSLILAGVPQETQYF	TGTGCCAGCAGCTTAATACTAGCGGGAGTCCCCCAAGAGACCCAGTACTTC
TRBD1	TRBV27	TRBJ2-7	.	CASRTGNYEQYF	TGTGCCAGCAGGACAGGGAACTACGAGCAGTACTTC
.	TRBV3-1/TRBV3-2	TRBJ2-3	.	CASSPDRASGFTGTQYF	TGTGCCAGCAGCCCGGATCGAGCGAGTGGATTCACAGGTACGCAGTATTTT
.	TRBV9	TRBJ1-2	.	CASRGQQTNYGYTF	TGTGCCAGCAGAGGACAACAGACCAACTATGGCTACACCTTC
.	TRBV7-2	TRBJ2-7	.	CASSPDRDSYEQYF	TGTGCCAGCAGCCCAGACAGAGATTCCTACGAGCAGTACTTC
.	TRBV24-1	TRBJ2-1	.	CATSDKQDNEQFF	TGTGCCACCAGTGATAAACAAGACAATGAGCAGTTCTTC
TRBD2	TRBV5-4	TRBJ2-7	.	CASRKELAGNEQYF	TGTGCCAGCAGGAAAGAGCTAGCGGGAAATGAGCAGTACTTC
TRBD2	TRBV7-8	TRBJ2-6	.	CASSLVGISGTSGANVLTF	TGTGCCAGCAGCTTAGTCGGTATTAGCGGGACCTCTGGGGCCAACGTCCTGACTTTC
TRBD2	TRBV7-2	TRBJ2-7	.	CASSFRTSGPYEQYF	TGTGCCAGCAGCTTCCGGACTAGCGGCCCCTACGAGCAGTACTTC
.	TRBV7-7	TRBJ2-3	.	CASSPRKNTNTQYF	TGTGCTAGCAGCCCCCGAAAAAATACTAATACGCAGTATTTT
.	TRBV5-1	TRBJ1-5	few	CASSSDSRNQPQHF	TGCGCCAGCAGTTCGGACAGTCGCAATCAGCCCCAGCATTTT
TRBD1	TRBV9	TRBJ2-7	.	CASSGGQGYEQYF	TGTGCCAGCAGCGGGGGACAGGGGTACGAGCAGTACTTC
TRBD2	TRBV28	TRBJ2-7	few	CASSLTSGREQYF	TGTGCCAGCAGTTTGACTAGCGGGAGGGAGCAGTACTTC
TRBD2	TRBV7-9	TRBJ2-7	.	CASSWTSDSPEQYF	TGTGCCAGCAGTTGGACTAGTGATTCCCCCGAGCAGTACTTC
.	TRBV28	TRBJ2-3	.	CASSSVGVPEDTQYF	TGTGCCAGCAGTTCGGTCGGGGTCCCCGAGGATACGCAGTATTTT
TRBD1	TRBV27	TRBJ2-7	.	CASSLNRGYEQYF	TGTGCCAGCAGTTTAAACAGGGGTTACGAGCAGTACTTC
TRBD2	TRBV28	TRBJ2-1	few	CASTTNDLGTSGLGDEQFF	TGTGCCAGCACAACTAACGACCTCGGGACTAGCGGTTTGGGGGATGAGCAGTTCTTC
TRBD1	TRBV4-1	TRBJ2-2	once	CASSQHRGPNTGELFF	TGCGCCAGCAGCCAGCACAGGGGGCCTAACACCGGGGAGCTGTTTTTT
.	TRBV6-1	TRBJ1-6	.	CASSEPPLGGSPLHF	TGTGCCAGCAGTGAACCCCCCCTGGGGGGTTCACCCCTCCACTTT
.	TRBV15	TRBJ1-6	once	CATSGGQNNSPLHF	TGTGCCACCAGCGGGGGCCAGAATAATTCACCCCTCCACTTT
.	TRBV11-2	TRBJ2-1	.	CASSLDTGVGGYEQFF	TGTGCCAGCAGCTTAGATACGGGAGTGGGGGGTTATGAGCAGTTCTTC